These 26 T cell receptor beta chains were all obtained from the same sample, sequenced in a study of graft-versus-host responses after intestinal transplantation. Some clones are missing from TCRdb's copy, which holds only in-frame ones; the method was immunoSEQ multiplex PCR. The repertoire holds more than 80,000 clones, with about 89% as singletons. These receptors' antigens are unknown. The specimen was unstimulated CD4+ T cells sorted from spleen or lymph node cells, collected before intestinal transplant. The receptors stem from a human donor who received an intestinal transplant.

The chain links TRBV6-1 to TRBJ2-1; TRBD2 matches at 9 bases. Germline CDR1 and CDR2: MNHNS and SASEGT. The CDR3 is 15 amino acids. The trim removed 7 bases at V and 6 bases at J, leaving 10 bases unmatched. The CDR3 DNA follows: TGTGCCAGCAACGTAAGGGGCGGGAGGGCCAATGAGCAGTTCTTC. The encoded protein is CASNVRGGRANEQFF.

This clone has a single count. The chain joins TRBV18 to TRBJ1-1; 8 bases align to TRBD1. The CDR3 is 16 amino acids. Germline CDR1 KGHSH, CDR2 LQKENI. The junction had 10 bases not matched to a gene; V was cut back by 3 bases and J by 4 bases. CDR3 residues: CASSPRTGKSSTEAFF. The CDR3 coding sequence is TGTGCCAGCTCACCTAGGACAGGGAAGTCTTCCACTGAAGCTTTCTTT.

The chain has TRBV29-1 and TRBJ1-2; D is possibly TRBD1 (6 bases). The CDR3 runs to 11 residues. Germline V gives CDR1 SQVTM, CDR2 ANQGSEA. V was shortened by 4 bases and J by 3 bases, with 6 bases between the two germline ends. The CDR3 sequence: CSVGQDYGYTF. In DNA form, the CDR3 reads TGCAGCGTTGGACAGGACTATGGCTACACCTTC.

This chain connects TRBV5-6 to TRBJ1-5; D is possibly TRBD1 (5 bases). This CDR3 contains 13 residues. Germline CDR1 SGHDT, CDR2 YYEEEE. V lost 1 base and J 6 bases, leaving 8 bases between the germline ends. The CDR3 reads CASSLQGRQPQHF. CDR3 DNA: TGTGCCAGCAGCTTGCAGGGCCGTCAGCCCCAGCATTTT.

V is TRBV19 and J is TRBJ1-2; no clear D. Looked up from germline, CDR1 is LNHDA and CDR2 is SQIVND (reference sequence). V shed 0 bases and J shed 3 bases, with 14 bases lying between them. This CDR3 has 16 residues. The DNA for the CDR3 is TGTGCCAGTAGTATAGATCCGACGGGGATGGACTATGGCTACACCTTC. It yields the protein CASSIDPTGMDYGYTF.

In the case of this clone: Other DNA variants within this sample encode the same CDR3. The chain combines TRBV28 with TRBJ1-4; 9 positions match TRBD1. The CDR3 is 18 amino acids. After removal of 2 bases from V and 7 bases from J, the junction contained 14 bases not matched to a gene. From germline, CDR1 is MDHEN and CDR2 SYDVKM. The CDR3 coding sequence is TGTGCCAGCAGTTTAGGGGGACAGGGAATTGACCACCGTGAAAAACTGTTTTTT. Its protein product is CASSLGGQGIDHREKLFF.

This chain joins TRBV29-1 and TRBJ2-7; maybe TRBD2 (6 bases). V lost 6 bases and J lost 5, with 17 bases in between. Looked up from germline, CDR1 is SQVTM and CDR2 is ANQGSEA. The CDR3 is 13 residues long. The CDR3 loop reads CSVRGTITDEQYF. In DNA, the CDR3 is TGCAGCGTCCGCGGGACGATAACAGACGAGCAGTACTTC.

The V call is TRBV28, the J call TRBJ1-6, with 9 bases fitting TRBD1. Germline-derived CDR1 and CDR2 are MDHEN and SYDVKM. The CDR3 loop spans 16 amino acids. Trimming removed 5 bases from V and 6 bases from J; junction bases left unmatched: 8. The CDR3 protein is CASSTIRDRANSPLHF. The CDR3 coding sequence is TGTGCCAGCAGTACCATTCGGGACAGGGCTAATTCACCCCTCCACTTT.

The chain couples TRBV10-3 to TRBJ2-7; 7 bases align to TRBD1. The CDR3 has 12 amino acids. With 10 bases clipped from V and 2 bases from J, the junction kept 5 bases outside the gene matches. Germline CDR1 ENHRY, CDR2 SYGVKD. CDR3 amino acids: CATGQEPYEQYF. DNA for the CDR3: TGTGCCACCGGACAGGAGCCCTACGAGCAGTACTTC.

This chain joins TRBV6-6 and TRBJ2-3; D uncertain. The V end lost 0 bases, the J end lost 3 bases, and 4 bases lay between the germline ends. The CDR3 has 13 residues. CDR1 is MNHNY and CDR2 is SVGAGI in the germline V gene (reference sequence). CDR3 region: CASSYSMTDTQYF. The DNA of the CDR3 is TGTGCCAGCAGTTACTCCATGACAGATACGCAGTATTTT.

The chain couples TRBV27 to TRBJ2-1; no clear D gene. The ends were cut back, 3 bases at V and 11 bases at J, with 14 bases in the middle. Per the germline V gene, CDR1 is MNHEY and CDR2 is SMNVEV (reference sequence). The CDR3 covers 13 residues. The CDR3 sequence is CASSFQASYQQFF. The CDR3 coding sequence is TGTGCCAGCAGTTTCCAAGCCTCCTATCAGCAGTTCTTC.

This chain uses TRBV2 with TRBJ2-1, with D uncertain. The CDR3 is 11 residues long. Germline V gene data show CDR1 as SNHLY and CDR2 as FYNNEI. V was clipped by 7 bases and J by 7 bases, with 8 bases between them. CDR3 residues: CASTPLNEQFF. The DNA for the CDR3 is TGTGCCAGCACCCCCCTGAATGAGCAGTTCTTC.

This chain uses TRBV20-1 with TRBJ2-5, with TRBD1 as a possible D gene (6 bases). Between the trimmed V and J ends, which lost 8 bases and 5 bases, there was a span of 12 bases. There are 11 residues in the CDR3. CDR1 and CDR2 from the germline V gene are DFQATT and SNEGSKA (reference sequence). The CDR3 nucleotides are TGCAGTAGGCAGAGGGGGGAGACCCAGTACTTC. It translates to CSRQRGETQYF.

The chain recombines TRBV29-1 with TRBJ2-7; no clear D. Germline assignment: CDR1 SQVTM and CDR2 ANQGSEA. Trimming left V 0 bases short and J 4 bases short, with 4 bases between. This CDR3 is 11 amino acids long. CDR3 sequence: CSVEDRYEQYF. In DNA form, the CDR3 reads TGCAGCGTTGAAGATCGTTACGAGCAGTACTTC.

The rearrangement links TRBV2 to TRBJ2-6; 9 nucleotides match TRBD1. Germline V gene data show CDR1 as SNHLY and CDR2 as FYNNEI. The CDR3 has 17 residues. Trimming removed 6 bases from V and 8 bases from J; junction bases left unmatched: 14. The CDR3 protein is CASSRDRVTLGSNVLTF. The DNA of the CDR3 is TGTGCCAGCAGCCGGGACAGGGTCACCCTTGGTTCCAACGTCCTGACTTTC.

The CDR3 DNA follows: TGTGCCAGCAGTTACTCGGGACAGGCTAGTGAAAAACTGTTTTTT. Translating it yields CASSYSGQASEKLFF. This chain joins TRBV6-5 and TRBJ1-4; TRBD1 matches 8 bases. J gave up 7 bases and V 0 bases, and 4 bases lay outside the gene matches. The CDR3 extends over 15 amino acids. Germline V lookup: CDR1 MNHEY, CDR2 SVGAGI.

As DNA, the CDR3 is TGTGCCAGCAGTGAATGGGGCGGGAGGGATTCGACCCAGTACTTC. Translating it yields CASSEWGGRDSTQYF. J is TRBJ2-5 and V is TRBV25-1; 9 bases map to TRBD2. The CDR3 has 15 residues. Germline V gene lookup returns CDR1 MGHDK and CDR2 SYGVNS. The V segment lost 1 base and the J segment 7 bases; nucleotides outside the gene matches: 7.

The chain links TRBV4-1 to TRBJ2-7, with 12 bases lining up with TRBD1. Germline loops: CDR1 MGHRA, CDR2 YSYEKL. The CDR3 loop spans 15 amino acids. After removal of 2 bases from V and 7 bases from J, the junction contained 6 bases not matched to a gene. This CDR3 is CASSQPGTGGSEQYF. The CDR3 bases are TGCGCCAGCAGCCAACCCGGGACAGGGGGCTCGGAGCAGTACTTC.

The chain has TRBV5-1 and TRBJ2-5, with 10 bases that match TRBD2. Germline trimming cut 2 bases from V and 7 bases from J; bases unmatched to any gene: 17. The CDR3 sequence is 18 residues long. The germline gives CDR1 SGHRS, CDR2 YFSETQ. The CDR3 DNA is TGCGCCAGCAGCTTAGGCCTAGCGGGAGACATAGGGCCTTCGACCCAGTACTTC. This translates into CASSLGLAGDIGPSTQYF.

This chain links TRBV2 with TRBJ1-1, with D perhaps TRBD1 (5 bases). CDR1 is SNHLY, CDR2 FYNNEI, per germline. With 6 bases removed from V and 3 bases from J, the gap between germline ends came to 14 bases. This CDR3 spans 14 amino acids. CDR3 in DNA: TGTGCCAGCAGGGCCTATCTACAGGACACTGAAGCTTTCTTT. Translated: CASRAYLQDTEAFF. Complete variable domain (other parts from reference TRBV2 and TRBJ1-1): EPEVTQTPSHQVTQMGQEVILRCVPISNHLYFYWYRQILGQKVEFLVSFYNNEISEKSEIFDDQFSVERPDGSNFTLKIRSTKLEDSAMYFCASRAYLQDTEAFFGQGTRLTVV.

The CDR3 nucleotides read TGTGCCAGCAGTTTGGGGTTCGGGGGGACAGGGATTGAATCCTATAATTCACCCCTCCACTTT. Residues: CASSLGFGGTGIESYNSPLHF. The J gene is TRBJ1-6, the V gene TRBV27; TRBD1 agrees at 9 bases. Germline V gives CDR1 MNHEY, CDR2 SMNVEV (reference sequence). Trimming took 3 bases from V and 1 from J; bases not matched to a gene: 16. This CDR3 contains 21 residues.

The chain is built from TRBV27 and TRBJ1-4, with a tentative D call TRBD1 (5 bases). The CDR3 is made up of 15 amino acids. Germline assignment: CDR1 MNHEY and CDR2 SMNVEV (reference sequence). V was pared by 2 bases and J by 4 bases, with 11 bases between. The CDR3 protein is CASSLMGGFNEKLFF. CDR3 sequence (DNA): TGTGCCAGCAGTTTAATGGGGGGGTTTAATGAAAAACTGTTTTTT.

This chain connects TRBV19 to TRBJ2-5; D perhaps matches TRBD2 (6 bases). Trimming removed 2 bases from V and 6 bases from J, with 10 bases in between. Germline CDR1 reads LNHDA; CDR2 reads SQIVND (reference sequence). This CDR3 has 13 amino acids. The CDR3 is CASSITEGKTQYF. DNA of the CDR3: TGTGCCAGTAGTATAACGGAGGGCAAGACCCAGTACTTC.

V and J are TRBV28 and TRBJ2-6; D remains ambiguous. Trimming took 5 bases from V and 4 from J, leaving 6 bases between them. From germline, CDR1 is MDHEN and CDR2 SYDVKM. The CDR3 length is 13 residues. The CDR3 region has the DNA TGTGCCAGCAGTCCCCCGGGGGCCAACGTCCTGACTTTC. This encodes CASSPPGANVLTF.

The V gene is TRBV5-1, the J gene TRBJ2-3, with 7 nucleotides matching TRBD2. The CDR3 extends over 14 amino acids. Germline CDR1 is SGHRS and CDR2 is YFSETQ. V lost 5 bases to trimming and J lost 4 bases; unmatched junction nucleotides: 7. The CDR3 DNA reads as TGCGCCAGCAGGAAACGGGCGGGAGCAGATACGCAGTATTTT. Its protein is CASRKRAGADTQYF.

The chain uses TRBV6-1 and TRBJ2-1; TRBD1 matches at 8 bases. Germline V CDR1 and CDR2: MNHNS, SASEGT. The CDR3 has 15 residues. The V gene end was trimmed by 2 bases and the J gene end by 5 bases; junction bases not matched to a gene: 5. CDR3 residues: CASSERRGQNNEQFF. The CDR3 DNA reads TGTGCCAGCAGTGAACGCAGGGGGCAAAACAATGAGCAGTTCTTC.